The 21 T cell receptor beta chains listed next were all sequenced from one sample in a study of blood T cell repertoires in COVID-19. Sequencing used immunoSEQ multiplex PCR; TCRdb keeps in-frame clones, though not all of them. Here the sample spans about 350,000 clones, approximately 86% being singletons. Sequenced: peripheral blood. These receptors were collected from a man aged 30 to 39 with COVID-19, enrolled during active disease.

The J gene is TRBJ1-5, the V gene TRBV4-3; D is perhaps TRBD1 (6 bases). CDR3 length: 15 residues. V dropped 1 base and J dropped 7 bases, with 14 bases sitting between them. Germline lookup yields CDR1 LGHNA and CDR2 YSLEER. The CDR3 DNA reads as TGCGCCAGCAGCCAAGGGTCGACAGGATACCAGCCCCAGCATTTT. As protein: CASSQGSTGYQPQHF.

This chain joins TRBV7-2 and TRBJ1-2; TRBD1 might be the D (5 bases). The V gene lost 6 bases and the J gene lost 8 bases, with 16 bases spanning the gap. Germline CDR1 SGHTA, CDR2 FQGNSA. CDR3 length equals 13 residues. Here the CDR3 DNA reads TGTGCCAGCAGTCACGGGAGGCAGGGCGGCTACACCTTC. It translates to CASSHGRQGGYTF. The full variable domain, its missing parts supplied by reference TRBV7-2 and TRBJ1-2, is GAGVSQSPSNKVTEKGKDVELRCDPISGHTALYWYRQSLGQGLEFLIYFQGNSAPDKSGLPSDRFSAERTGGSVSTLTIQRTQQEDSAVYLCASSHGRQGGYTFGSGTRLTVV.

The chain links TRBV10-3 to TRBJ1-2; possibly TRBD1 for D (6 bases). CDR3 length equals 13 residues. Trimming removed 2 bases at V and 6 bases at J, with 10 bases between. The germline gives CDR1 ENHRY, CDR2 SYGVKD. This CDR3 reads CAISEVRTDGYTF. In nucleotides, the CDR3 is TGTGCCATCAGTGAGGTCCGGACAGATGGCTACACCTTC.

V gene TRBV11-3 combines with J gene TRBJ1-5, with 12 positions matching TRBD1. Germline assignment: CDR1 SGHNT and CDR2 YENEEA. This CDR3 is 19 amino acids long. J was trimmed by 2 bases and V by 6 bases; bases with no gene match: 14. CDR3 protein: CASSSIPGQGAIGNQPQHF. CDR3 in DNA: TGTGCCAGCAGTTCTATTCCGGGACAGGGGGCGATCGGCAATCAGCCCCAGCATTTT.

The genes are TRBV15 and TRBJ2-7, with 7 bases identical to TRBD2. Per the germline V gene, CDR1 is LNHNV and CDR2 is YYDKDF (reference sequence). CDR3 length equals 15 residues. Trimming at V came to 1 base and at J to 1 base, leaving 4 bases not matched to a gene. The CDR3 DNA reads TGTGCCACCAGCAGAGTGGCGGGAGCATCCTACGAGCAGTACTTC. The encoded protein is CATSRVAGASYEQYF.

The V gene is TRBV19, the J gene TRBJ2-6; D not resolved. This CDR3 has 14 residues. Germline CDR1 LNHDA, CDR2 SQIVND (reference sequence). Trimming took 7 bases from V and 0 from J, leaving 7 bases between them. CDR3 protein: CASISDSGANVLTF. The CDR3 region has the DNA TGTGCCAGTATTTCAGACTCTGGGGCCAACGTCCTGACTTTC.

The chain links TRBV7-3 to TRBJ2-3; D might be TRBD1 (5 bases). V lost 5 bases, J lost 4 bases, and 19 bases lay in between. The length of the CDR3 is 16 residues. Germline V CDR1 and CDR2: SGHTA, FQGTGA. The CDR3 loop is CASSPTPPGIADTQYF. DNA for the CDR3: TGTGCCAGCAGCCCTACCCCCCCAGGGATCGCAGATACGCAGTATTTT.

The chain links TRBV30 to TRBJ2-2, with D uncertain. The germline CDR1 and CDR2 sequences are GTSNPN and SVGIG (reference sequence). Trimming took off 4 bases at V and 1 base at J, with 4 bases between the two ends. This CDR3 region has 12 residues. CDR3: CAWNRNTGELFF. The CDR3 nucleotides read TGTGCCTGGAATAGGAACACCGGGGAGCTGTTTTTT.

The chain combines TRBV25-1 with TRBJ2-1; unclear D gene. Germline V gene lookup returns CDR1 MGHDK and CDR2 SYGVNS. Trimming took off 3 bases at V and 0 bases at J, with 9 bases between the two ends. The CDR3 sequence is 15 residues long. The DNA of the CDR3 is TGTGCCAGCAGTGATCTCGAGAGCTCCTACAATGAGCAGTTCTTC. Translating gives CASSDLESSYNEQFF.

This clone appeared a single time. The J gene is TRBJ2-1, the V gene TRBV7-2, with 14 nucleotides matching TRBD2. Trimming took 4 bases from V and 16 from J; bases not matched to a gene: 15. Germline V lookup: CDR1 SGHTA, CDR2 FQGNSA. CDR3 length: 16 amino acids. The chain's CDR3 is CASSSPGLAGAQGGFF. The CDR3 DNA sequence: TGTGCCAGCAGCTCTCCGGGACTAGCGGGGGCACAAGGCGGATTCTTC.

This rearrangement joins TRBV19 to TRBJ2-5; D not resolved. V was clipped by 5 bases and J by 7 bases, with 11 bases between them. This CDR3 is built from 12 residues. CDR1 and CDR2 from the germline V gene are LNHDA and SQIVND (reference sequence). The chain's CDR3 is CASSAYSGTQYF. DNA of the CDR3: TGTGCCAGTAGTGCTTACTCGGGGACCCAGTACTTC. Variable domain in full (rest from reference TRBV19 and TRBJ2-5): DGGITQSPKYLFRKEGQNVTLSCEQNLNHDAMYWYRQDPGQGLRLIYYSQIVNDFQKGDIAEGYSVSREKKESFPLTVTSAQKNPTAFYLCASSAYSGTQYFGPGTRLLVL.

This chain uses TRBV5-1 with TRBJ1-3, with TRBD1 matching 7 bases. The junction had 5 bases not matched to a gene; V was cut back by 4 bases and J by 4 bases. CDR1 and CDR2 (germline): SGHRS, YFSETQ. The CDR3 has 14 amino acids. CDR3 nucleotides: TGCGCCAGCAGCCCTTCGACAGGGGGAAACACCATATATTTT. Its translation: CASSPSTGGNTIYF.

The chain has TRBV2 and TRBJ2-1; 12 nucleotides match TRBD2. Germline V gene lookup returns CDR1 SNHLY and CDR2 FYNNEI. This CDR3 comprises 15 residues. With 6 bases clipped from V and 4 bases from J, the junction kept 4 bases outside the gene matches. The CDR3 loop is CASRELAGGYNEQFF. The CDR3, as DNA: TGTGCCAGCAGAGAACTAGCGGGAGGATACAATGAGCAGTTCTTC.

The rearrangement uses TRBV2 and TRBJ2-5, with D uncertain. Trimming took off 2 bases at V and 5 bases at J, with 9 bases between the two ends. This CDR3 has 13 amino acids. Per germline, CDR1 SNHLY and CDR2 FYNNEI. CDR3 DNA: TGTGCCAGCAGTGAAATCGAGTTGGAGACCCAGTACTTC. Translating gives CASSEIELETQYF.

This sequence joins TRBV19 and TRBJ2-5, with 12 bases matching TRBD2. Trimming at V came to 4 bases and at J to 3 bases, leaving 3 bases not matched to a gene. In germline, CDR1 is LNHDA, CDR2 SQIVND (reference sequence). This CDR3 comprises 15 residues. The CDR3 DNA follows: TGTGCCAGTAGTAAGGCTAGCGGGAGGGAAGAGACCCAGTACTTC. It translates to CASSKASGREETQYF.

This chain connects TRBV2 to TRBJ1-4, with TRBD1 matching 7 bases. Germline V gives CDR1 SNHLY, CDR2 FYNNEI. This CDR3 region has 14 residues. Trimming at V came to 5 bases and at J to 8 bases, leaving 8 bases not matched to a gene. The CDR3 DNA sequence: TGTGCCAGCAGTCTCACAGGGGCGGGGGAAAAACTGTTTTTT. It encodes CASSLTGAGEKLFF.

The chain links TRBV2 to TRBJ1-1; 9 bases map to TRBD1. Looked up from germline, CDR1 is SNHLY and CDR2 is FYNNEI. CDR3 length: 14 amino acids. The junction had 7 bases not matched to a gene; V was cut back by 10 bases and J by 1 base. The CDR3 here is CATTSGQGNTEAFF. CDR3 DNA sequence: TGTGCCACCACATCGGGACAGGGGAACACTGAAGCTTTCTTT.

The chain employs TRBV7-6 and TRBJ1-3, with a possible D match to TRBD1 (5 bases). The CDR3 has 15 amino acids. CDR1 and CDR2 (germline): SGHVS, FNYEAQ. V gave up 5 bases and J gave up 4 bases, with 15 bases separating them. For the CDR3, the DNA is TGTGCCAGCAGCAACCCCGGGACTTCAGGAAACACCATATATTTT. Protein sequence: CASSNPGTSGNTIYF.

The count of this clone is one. The V call is TRBV5-6, the J call TRBJ1-1; 8 bases are shared with TRBD1. Germline trimming cut 4 bases from V and 4 bases from J; bases unmatched to any gene: 9. The CDR3 is made up of 15 amino acids. The germline CDR1 and CDR2 sequences are SGHDT and YYEEEE. Here the CDR3 DNA reads TGTGCCAGCAGCCAAAGGACAGGGTCGGGCACTGAAGCTTTCTTT. Translated, it gives CASSQRTGSGTEAFF. Drawing the rest from reference TRBV5-6 and TRBJ1-1, the complete variable domain is DAGVTQSPTHLIKTRGQQVTLRCSPKSGHDTVSWYQQALGQGPQFIFQYYEEEERQRGNFPDRFSGHQFPNYSSELNVNALLLGDSALYLCASSQRTGSGTEAFFGQGTRLTVV.

The chain recombines TRBV2 with TRBJ2-1; 12 bases fit TRBD2. The germline V gene encodes CDR1 SNHLY and CDR2 FYNNEI. Trimming at V came to 5 bases and at J to 4 bases, leaving 3 bases not matched to a gene. This CDR3 has 15 amino acids. The CDR3 DNA sequence: TGTGCCAGCAGTAGGACTAGCGGGGATTACAATGAGCAGTTCTTC. It translates to CASSRTSGDYNEQFF.

The rearrangement links TRBV5-6 to TRBJ1-1, with D possibly being TRBD1 (5 bases). Germline CDR1 and CDR2: SGHDT and YYEEEE. The V and J ends lost 2 bases and 8 bases respectively, with 13 bases between them. This CDR3 is 13 amino acids long. The CDR3 spells CASSFGRGGEAFF. The CDR3 DNA is TGTGCCAGCAGCTTTGGTCGTGGGGGGGAAGCTTTCTTT.